This T cell receptor beta chain was identified during a study of T cell changes during pregnancy in multiple sclerosis. The trim removed 4 bases at V and 2 bases at J, leaving 4 bases unmatched. The CDR3 runs 15 residues. Germline assignment: CDR1 LNHDA and CDR2 SQIVND (reference sequence). The repertoire was sequenced with immunoSEQ multiplex PCR; TCRdb's copy has only in-frame clones and lacks some. The sample includes approximately 89,000 clones, approximately 94% seen only once; the top ten take 0.65% to 0.95%. The sequencing used peripheral blood, collected in the third trimester of pregnancy. This TCR was sampled from a female donor with multiple sclerosis, enrolled in a pregnancy study. This chain joins TRBV19 and TRBJ1-5; 8 nucleotides align to TRBD1. CDR3 sequence (DNA): TGTGCCAGTAGTAACTCAGGGGGCGGCAATCAGCCCCAGCATTTT. Translation: CASSNSGGGNQPQHF.